This T cell receptor beta chain originates from a study of Graves' ophthalmopathy and Graves' hyperthyroidism. Looking at the study overall: Untreated patients at initial diagnosis provided peripheral blood. Whole-study findings and limits: The authors also found most expanded thyroid clonotypes above 0.001 frequency in blood.

In its sample, this clonotype was seen many times. Its antigen remains unknown. RNA served as the template for amplifying TCR beta CDR3 regions. HTBI primers primed a first-round RT-PCR, and a second-round multiplex PCR followed. Using its own MiXCR run on the multiplex PCR reads, TCRdb lists one record per CDR3 protein. The sample yields roughly 400,000 distinct CDR3 sequences, approximately 20% seen once. V shed 1 base and J shed 3 bases, with 10 bases lying between them. Germline loops: CDR1 MNHEY, CDR2 SVGEGT. The CDR3 has 15 amino acids. Reliance was placed on clinical symptoms, serum thyroxine, TRAb, thyroid ultrasound and orbital computed tomography for diagnosis.

The receptor comes from a woman under 30 with Graves' ophthalmopathy. The chain carries TRBV6-2 or TRBV6-3 and TRBJ1-5, with D possibly TRBD1 on 6 matching bases. Material: peripheral blood. CDR3 in amino acids: CASSYFRGDNQPQHF. CDR3 nucleotides: TGTGCCAGCAGTTACTTCAGGGGAGACAATCAGCCCCAGCATTTT.